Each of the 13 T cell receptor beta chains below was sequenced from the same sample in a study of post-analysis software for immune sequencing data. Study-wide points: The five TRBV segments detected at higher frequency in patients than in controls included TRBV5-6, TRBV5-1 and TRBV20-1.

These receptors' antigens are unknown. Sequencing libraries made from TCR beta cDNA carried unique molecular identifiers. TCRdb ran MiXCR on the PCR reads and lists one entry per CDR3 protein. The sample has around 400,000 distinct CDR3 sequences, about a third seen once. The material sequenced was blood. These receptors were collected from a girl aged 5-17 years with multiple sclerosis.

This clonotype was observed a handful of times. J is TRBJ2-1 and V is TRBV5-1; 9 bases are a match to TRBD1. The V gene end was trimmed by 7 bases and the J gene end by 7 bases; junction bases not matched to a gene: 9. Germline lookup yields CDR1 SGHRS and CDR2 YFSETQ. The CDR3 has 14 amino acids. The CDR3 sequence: CASRQGTGKNEQFF. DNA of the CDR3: TGCGCCAGCCGACAGGGGACAGGGAAAAATGAGCAGTTCTTC.

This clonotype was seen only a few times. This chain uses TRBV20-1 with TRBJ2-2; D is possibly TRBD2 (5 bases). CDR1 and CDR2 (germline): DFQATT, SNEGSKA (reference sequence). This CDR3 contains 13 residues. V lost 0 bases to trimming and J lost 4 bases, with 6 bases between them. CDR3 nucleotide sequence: TGCAGTGCTAGAGATCGGGGCACCGGGGAGCTGTTTTTT. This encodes CSARDRGTGELFF.

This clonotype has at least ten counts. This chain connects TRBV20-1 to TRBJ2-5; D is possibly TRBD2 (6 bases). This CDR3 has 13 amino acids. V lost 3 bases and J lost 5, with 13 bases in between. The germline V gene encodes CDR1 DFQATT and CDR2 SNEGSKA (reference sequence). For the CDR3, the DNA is TGCAGTGCTAGTTCCGGCCTAGCGGAGACCCAGTACTTC. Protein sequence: CSASSGLAETQYF.

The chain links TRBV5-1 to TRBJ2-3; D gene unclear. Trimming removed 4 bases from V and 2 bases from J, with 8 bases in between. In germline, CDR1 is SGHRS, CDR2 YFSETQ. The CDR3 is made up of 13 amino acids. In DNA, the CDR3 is TGCGCCAGCAGCCGGTTTATCACAGATACGCAGTATTTT. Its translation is CASSRFITDTQYF.

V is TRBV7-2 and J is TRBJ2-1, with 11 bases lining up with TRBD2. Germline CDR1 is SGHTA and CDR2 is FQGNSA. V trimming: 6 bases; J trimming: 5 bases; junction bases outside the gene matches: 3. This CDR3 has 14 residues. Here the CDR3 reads CASRGLAVNNEQFF. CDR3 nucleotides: TGTGCCAGCAGGGGACTAGCGGTAAACAATGAGCAGTTCTTC.

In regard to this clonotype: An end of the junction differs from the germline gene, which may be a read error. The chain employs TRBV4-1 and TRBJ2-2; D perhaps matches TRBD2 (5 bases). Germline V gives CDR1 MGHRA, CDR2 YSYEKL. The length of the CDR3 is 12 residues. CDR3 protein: CASSPVTGELFF. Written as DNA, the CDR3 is TGCGCCAGCAGCCCTGTGACCGGGGAGTTGTTTTTT.

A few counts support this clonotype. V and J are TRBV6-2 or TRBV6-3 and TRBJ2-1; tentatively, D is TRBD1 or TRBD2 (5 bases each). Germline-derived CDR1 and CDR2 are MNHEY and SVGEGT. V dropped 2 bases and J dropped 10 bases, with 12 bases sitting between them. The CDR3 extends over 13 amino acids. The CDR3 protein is CASSYPRGREQFF. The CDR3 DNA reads TGTGCCAGCAGTTACCCACGGGGACGGGAGCAGTTCTTC.

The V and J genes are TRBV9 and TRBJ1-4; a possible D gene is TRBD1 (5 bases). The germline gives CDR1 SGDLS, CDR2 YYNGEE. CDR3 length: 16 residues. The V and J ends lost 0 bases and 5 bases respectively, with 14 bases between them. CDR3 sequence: CASSVGDQIVNEKLFF. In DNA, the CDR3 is TGTGCCAGCAGCGTAGGGGACCAAATCGTAAATGAAAAACTGTTTTTT.

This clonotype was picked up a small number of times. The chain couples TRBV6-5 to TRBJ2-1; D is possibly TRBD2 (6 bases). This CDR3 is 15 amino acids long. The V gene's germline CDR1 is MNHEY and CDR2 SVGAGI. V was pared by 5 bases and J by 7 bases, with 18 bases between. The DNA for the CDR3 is TGTGCCAGCAGTCCCCAGGCGGGGTTACGGAATGAGCAGTTCTTC. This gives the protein CASSPQAGLRNEQFF.

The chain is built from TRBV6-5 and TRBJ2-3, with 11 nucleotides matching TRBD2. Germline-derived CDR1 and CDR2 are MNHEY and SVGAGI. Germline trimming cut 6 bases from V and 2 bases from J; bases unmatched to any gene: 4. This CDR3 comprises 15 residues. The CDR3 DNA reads TGTGCCAGCAGGCGACTAGCGGGGCACACAGATACGCAGTATTTT. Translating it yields CASRRLAGHTDTQYF.

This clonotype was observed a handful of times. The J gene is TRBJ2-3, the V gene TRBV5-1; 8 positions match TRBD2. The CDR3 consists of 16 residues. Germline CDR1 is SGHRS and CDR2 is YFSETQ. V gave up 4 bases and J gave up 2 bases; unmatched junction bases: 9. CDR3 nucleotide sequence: TGCGCCAGCAGCGCGCACGGGGGGGAGTCCACAGATACGCAGTATTTT. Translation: CASSAHGGESTDTQYF.

CDR3 coding DNA: TGTGCCAGCAGTGACCATCAGGATGGCTCCTACGAGCAGTACTTC. Translated, it gives CASSDHQDGSYEQYF. The chain carries TRBV25-1 and TRBJ2-7; D not certain. The germline V gene encodes CDR1 MGHDK and CDR2 SYGVNS. The germline V and J ends were trimmed by 3 bases and 0 bases, with 12 bases remaining between them. The CDR3 contains 15 residues.

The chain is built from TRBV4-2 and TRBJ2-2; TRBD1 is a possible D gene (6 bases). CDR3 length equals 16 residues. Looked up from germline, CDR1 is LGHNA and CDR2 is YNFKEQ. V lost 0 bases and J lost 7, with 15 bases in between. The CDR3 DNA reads TGTGCCAGCAGCCAAGATGGGGCAGGGGTAGTCGGGGAGCTGTTTTTT. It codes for CASSQDGAGVVGELFF.